This TCR beta chain was retrieved from a study of T cells in Graves' hyperthyroidism and ophthalmopathy. Ten or more counts support this clonotype. What was amplified from RNA transcripts were TCR beta CDR3 regions. The TCR CDR3 was amplified in a first-round RT-PCR using the HTBI primer set. Via MiXCR, TCRdb re-called the multiplex PCR reads, giving one row per CDR3 protein. The sample lists 380,000 or so distinct CDR3 sequences; 19% were seen once. V was clipped by 3 bases and J by 3 bases, with 14 bases between them. There are 15 residues in the CDR3. CDR1 is LNHDA, CDR2 SQIVND, per germline (reference sequence).

The gene calls are TRBV19 and TRBJ1-1; D ambiguous. This receptor was taken from a woman aged 18-29 years with Graves' hyperthyroidism. The sequenced material came from blood. The CDR3: CASSMAQWQDTEAFF. The CDR3 DNA follows: TGTGCCAGTAGTATGGCTCAATGGCAGGACACTGAAGCTTTCTTT.